This TCR beta chain was identified in a study of Ad26.COV2.S vaccination and SARS-CoV-2 variants. Notes on the study in general: Placebo recipients and vaccine recipients were similar in non-spike TCR breadth.

The treatment denotes: about 20 received Ad26.COV2.S at low or high dose, single or two shots; about 5 received placebo; per-sample allocation not given. Repertoires come from day 63 after the first vaccine or placebo injection. This clone appeared a few times. Its antigen is unknown. The data were produced by immunoSEQ multiplex PCR, yet TCRdb's version contains in-frame clones alone and is incomplete. The repertoire holds about 350,000 clones, approximately 90% seen once, with around 5% in the top ten. This CDR3 has 14 amino acids. CDR1 and CDR2 (germline): SGHAT, FQNNGV. V gave up 4 bases and J gave up 6 bases, with 12 bases separating them.

The gene calls are TRBV11-2 and TRBJ1-4, with D possibly being TRBD1 (5 bases). This clonotype was obtained from a person between 18 and 59 years old who received the Ad26.COV2.S COVID-19 vaccine or a placebo. This specimen was peripheral blood, taken in a trial of Ad26.COV2.S vaccine versus placebo. CDR3 nucleotides: TGTGCCAGCAGCTCCCACGTAGGGGATGAAAAACTGTTTTTT. Translated, it gives CASSSHVGDEKLFF.